This is a list of T cell receptor beta chains from one sample in a study of shared clonotypes between healthy human individuals. Profiling relied on immunoSEQ multiplex PCR, and the TCRdb table lists in-frame clones only, not all of them. This repertoire shows about 2.2 million clones, about 93% found once; its top ten account for approximately 1.7%. The specimen was naive CD8+ T cells from PBMCs. These receptors all come from a young man in good health. Some clones in this sample may be carry-over from other donors' samples. CDR3s include the opening cysteine and the closing phenylalanine or tryptophan. A D gene is named only where the DNA matches it firmly. The size entry is marked missing in some rows and otherwise reads once, few, many or a size class.

v_call	d_call	clone_size	j_call	cdr3_aa
TRBV7-2	NA	NA	TRBJ2-7	CASSSHRDPSYEQYF
TRBV27	TRBD2	once	TRBJ2-1	CASSSGLVVAGRLEQFF
TRBV6-1	NA	NA	TRBJ2-1	CASSEAPGHEQFF
TRBV28	TRBD1	NA	TRBJ2-7	CASKGDRAYEQYF
TRBV2	NA	few	TRBJ1-5	CASTTGSAQPQHF
TRBV23-1	TRBD1	few	TRBJ1-5	CASSHPDKDRGDSNQPQHF
TRBV27	TRBD2	NA	TRBJ2-7	CASSSPGTSDYEQYF
TRBV19	NA	NA	TRBJ2-1	CASIGGHKSYNEQFF
TRBV27	NA	NA	TRBJ1-3	CASSSRTSRDTIYF
TRBV11-2	TRBD1	once	TRBJ2-5	CASSLGTGGTQETQYF
TRBV5-6	NA	NA	TRBJ2-4	CASSLRVGIQYF
TRBV28	NA	once	TRBJ1-2	CASSPPRTAYGYTF
TRBV19	TRBD1	NA	TRBJ2-3	CASTQDRGPGTDTQYF
TRBV29-1	TRBD2	once	TRBJ2-3	CSVLGGLAGVVDTQYF
TRBV10-3	NA	NA	TRBJ2-7	CAISESNSAVSYEQYF
TRBV28	TRBD2	NA	TRBJ2-3	CASSLREGADTQYF
TRBV6-1	TRBD2	NA	TRBJ2-5	CASSQGLAGNQETQYF
TRBV28	NA	NA	TRBJ2-7	CASSLGAPRGGTVSYEQYF
TRBV28	NA	NA	TRBJ1-2	CASSSPGGRQRDGYTF
TRBV7-9	NA	NA	TRBJ2-1	CASSSGYTPIDEQFF
TRBV9	NA	NA	TRBJ1-1	CASSPMGVGDTEAFF
TRBV29-1	NA	NA	TRBJ1-1	CSVAHPEPEAFF
TRBV7-3	TRBD1	NA	TRBJ2-1	CASSLGQGLNEQFF
TRBV5-1	TRBD1	NA	TRBJ2-7	CARRTGDEQYF
TRBV28	NA	NA	TRBJ2-5	CASRRGIPETQYF
TRBV5-6	NA	NA	TRBJ2-5	CASSLGGKQETQYF
TRBV7-9	TRBD1	NA	TRBJ2-1	CASSNLGQGKTYNEQFF
TRBV9	NA	NA	TRBJ1-2	CASSVHPTDPNYGYTF
TRBV6-6	NA	NA	TRBJ1-2	CASSYSEGTNYGYTF
TRBV6-5	NA	once	TRBJ2-7	CASRRTPGPTGEQYF
TRBV28	TRBD2	NA	TRBJ2-7	CASRSPGLAGLLSYEQYF
TRBV7-9	NA	NA	TRBJ2-7	CASSPRGGLVAEQYF
TRBV4-1	NA	NA	TRBJ2-7	CASSQDYPPSYEQYF
TRBV28	TRBD2	NA	TRBJ2-4	CASSSSGRTVNIQYF
TRBV18	NA	few	TRBJ1-3	CASSPGRESGNTIYF
TRBV5-1	TRBD1	NA	TRBJ2-1	CASSYSGTGVIEQFF
TRBV25-1	NA	NA	TRBJ1-1	CASDGGFPNTEAFF
TRBV21-1	NA	NA	TRBJ2-4	CASDTGREWAKNIQYF
TRBV7-8	NA	NA	TRBJ2-2	CASSLLPGGEGTGELFF
TRBV4-1	NA	NA	TRBJ1-4	CASSPPKGGAEKLFF
TRBV19	NA	NA	TRBJ2-1	CASSIERLAMGNEQFF
TRBV29-1	NA	NA	TRBJ2-2	CSVVWQQSSGELFF
TRBV11-2	NA	NA	TRBJ2-2	CASSLVHREDTGELFF
TRBV9	NA	few	TRBJ1-1	CASSARLNTEAFF
TRBV27	TRBD2	NA	TRBJ2-5	CASSTHRGLAGGETQYF
TRBV20-1	NA	NA	TRBJ2-1	CSARYGQIFF
TRBV19	NA	NA	TRBJ1-3	CASSILRDKGNTIYF
TRBV7-9	NA	NA	TRBJ2-7	CASSVTLSYEQYF
TRBV2	NA	NA	TRBJ2-5	CASPEGGEKETQYF
TRBV5-6	NA	NA	TRBJ2-1	CASSLGTNEQFF
TRBV11-2	TRBD2	NA	TRBJ2-7	CASSLAPGLETYEQYF